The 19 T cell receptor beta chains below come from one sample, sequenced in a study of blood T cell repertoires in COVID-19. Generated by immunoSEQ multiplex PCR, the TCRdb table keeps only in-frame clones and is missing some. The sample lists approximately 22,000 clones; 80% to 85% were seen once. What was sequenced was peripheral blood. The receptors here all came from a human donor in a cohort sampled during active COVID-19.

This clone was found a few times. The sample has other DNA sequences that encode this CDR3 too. CDR3 sequence reads: CASSVATRTGGDEQFF. For the CDR3, the DNA is TGTGCCAGCAGCGTGGCAACCCGGACAGGGGGTGATGAGCAGTTCTTC. This chain uses TRBV9 with TRBJ2-1, with TRBD1 identical over 10 bases. Germline V CDR1 and CDR2: SGDLS, YYNGEE. After removal of 2 bases from V and 8 bases from J, the junction contained 10 bases not matched to a gene. The CDR3 covers 16 residues.

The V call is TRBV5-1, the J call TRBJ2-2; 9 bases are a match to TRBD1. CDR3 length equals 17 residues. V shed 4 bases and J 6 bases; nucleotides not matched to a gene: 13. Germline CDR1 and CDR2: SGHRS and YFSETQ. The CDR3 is CASSPTGTGLKAGELFF. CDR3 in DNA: TGCGCCAGCAGCCCGACCGGGACAGGGCTTAAGGCCGGGGAGCTGTTTTTT. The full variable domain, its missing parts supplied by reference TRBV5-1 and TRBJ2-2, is KAGVTQTPRYLIKTRGQQVTLSCSPISGHRSVSWYQQTPGQGLQFLFEYFSETQRNKGNFPGRFSGRQFSNSRSEMNVSTLELGDSALYLCASSPTGTGLKAGELFFGEGSRLTVL.

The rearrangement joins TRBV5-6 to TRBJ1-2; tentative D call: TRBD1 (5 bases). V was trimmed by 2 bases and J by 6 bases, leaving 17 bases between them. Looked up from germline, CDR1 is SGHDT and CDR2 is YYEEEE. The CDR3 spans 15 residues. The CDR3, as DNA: TGTGCCAGCAGCTTCGGCACAGGACCCTGGGATGGCTACACCTTC. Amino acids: CASSFGTGPWDGYTF. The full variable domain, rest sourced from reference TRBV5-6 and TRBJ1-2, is DAGVTQSPTHLIKTRGQQVTLRCSPKSGHDTVSWYQQALGQGPQFIFQYYEEEERQRGNFPDRFSGHQFPNYSSELNVNALLLGDSALYLCASSFGTGPWDGYTFGSGTRLTVV.

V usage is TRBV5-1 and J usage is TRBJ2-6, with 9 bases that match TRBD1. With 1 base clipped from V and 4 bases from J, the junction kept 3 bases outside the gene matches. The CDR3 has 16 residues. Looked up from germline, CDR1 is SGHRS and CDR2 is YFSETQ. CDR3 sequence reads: CASSLTGGEGANVLTF. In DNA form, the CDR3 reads TGCGCCAGCAGCTTGACAGGGGGCGAGGGGGCCAACGTCCTGACTTTC.

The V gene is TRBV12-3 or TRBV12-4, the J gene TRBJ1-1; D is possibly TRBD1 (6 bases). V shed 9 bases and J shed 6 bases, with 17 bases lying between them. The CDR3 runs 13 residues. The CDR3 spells CASLQGNWAEAFF. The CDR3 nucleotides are TGTGCCAGTCTACAGGGTAATTGGGCTGAAGCTTTCTTT.

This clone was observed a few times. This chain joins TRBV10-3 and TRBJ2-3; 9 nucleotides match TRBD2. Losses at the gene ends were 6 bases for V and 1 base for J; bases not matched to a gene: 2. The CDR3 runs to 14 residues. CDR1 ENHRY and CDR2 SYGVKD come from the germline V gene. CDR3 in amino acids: CAIRASGGTDTQYF. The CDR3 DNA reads TGTGCCATCAGGGCTAGCGGGGGCACAGATACGCAGTATTTT.

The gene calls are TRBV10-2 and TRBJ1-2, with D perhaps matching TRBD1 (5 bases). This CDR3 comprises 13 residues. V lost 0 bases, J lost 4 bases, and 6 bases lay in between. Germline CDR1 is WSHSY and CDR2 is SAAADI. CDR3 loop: CASSESTVYGYTF. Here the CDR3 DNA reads TGCGCCAGCAGTGAGTCGACAGTCTATGGCTACACCTTC.

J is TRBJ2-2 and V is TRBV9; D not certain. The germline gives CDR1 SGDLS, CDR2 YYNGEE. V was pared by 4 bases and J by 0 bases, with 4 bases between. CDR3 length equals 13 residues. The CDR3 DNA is TGTGCCAGCAGCAACTCGAACACCGGGGAGCTGTTTTTT. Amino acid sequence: CASSNSNTGELFF.

CDR3 loop: CAWGALGEQFF. The CDR3 coding sequence is TGTGCCTGGGGGGCCCTGGGCGAGCAGTTCTTC. This rearrangement joins TRBV30 to TRBJ2-1; the D gene is possibly TRBD1 (5 bases). The V and J ends lost 5 bases and 10 bases respectively, with 12 bases between them. Germline values: CDR1 GTSNPN, CDR2 SVGIG (reference sequence). The CDR3 is 11 residues long.

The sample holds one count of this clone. The CDR3 DNA is TGTGCCAGCAGTCGACTAGCGGGAGCGTCCGGGGAGCTGTTTTTT. Its protein is CASSRLAGASGELFF. V gene TRBV28 combines with J gene TRBJ2-2; TRBD2 matches 12 bases. Trimming took 5 bases from V and 6 from J; bases not matched to a gene: 4. CDR1 is MDHEN, CDR2 SYDVKM, per germline. The CDR3 is made up of 15 amino acids.

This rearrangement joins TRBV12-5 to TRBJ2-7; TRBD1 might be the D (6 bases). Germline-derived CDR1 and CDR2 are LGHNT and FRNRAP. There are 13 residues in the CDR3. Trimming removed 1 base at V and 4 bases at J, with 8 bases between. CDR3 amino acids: CASGLGGQYEQYF. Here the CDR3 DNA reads TGTGCTAGTGGTTTGGGGGGGCAGTACGAGCAGTACTTC.

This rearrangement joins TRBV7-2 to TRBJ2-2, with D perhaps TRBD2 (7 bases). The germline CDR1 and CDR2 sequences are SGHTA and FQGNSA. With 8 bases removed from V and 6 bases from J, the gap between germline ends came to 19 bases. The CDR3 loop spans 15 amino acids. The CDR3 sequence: CASFSAQGRAGELFF. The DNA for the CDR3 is TGTGCCAGCTTCTCCGCTCAGGGGAGGGCCGGGGAGCTGTTTTTT.

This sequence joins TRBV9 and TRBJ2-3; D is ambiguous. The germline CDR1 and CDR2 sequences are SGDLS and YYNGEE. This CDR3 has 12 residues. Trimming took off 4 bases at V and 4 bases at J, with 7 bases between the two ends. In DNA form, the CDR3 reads TGTGCCAGCAGCCCTTCCTCAGATACGCAGTATTTT. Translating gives CASSPSSDTQYF.

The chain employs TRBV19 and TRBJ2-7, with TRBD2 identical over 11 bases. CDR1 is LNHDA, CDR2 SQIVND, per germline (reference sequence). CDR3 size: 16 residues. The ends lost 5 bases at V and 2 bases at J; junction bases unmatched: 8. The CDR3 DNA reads TGTGCCAGTAGTGGGCGACTAGCGGGAAACCCCTACGAGCAGTACTTC. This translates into CASSGRLAGNPYEQYF.

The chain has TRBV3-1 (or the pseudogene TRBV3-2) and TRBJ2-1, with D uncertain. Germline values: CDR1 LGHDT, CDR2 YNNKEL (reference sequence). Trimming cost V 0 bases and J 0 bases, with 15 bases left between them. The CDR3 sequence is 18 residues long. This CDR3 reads CASSQDAIGLSSYNEQFF. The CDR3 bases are TGTGCCAGCAGCCAAGACGCGATCGGGTTGAGCTCCTACAATGAGCAGTTCTTC.

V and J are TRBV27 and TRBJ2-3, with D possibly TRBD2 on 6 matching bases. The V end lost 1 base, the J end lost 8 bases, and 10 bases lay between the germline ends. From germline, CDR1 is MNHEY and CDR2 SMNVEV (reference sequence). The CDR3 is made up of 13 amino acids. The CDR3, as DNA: TGTGCCAGCAGTTTATACGGGAGCGGTACGCAGTATTTT. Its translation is CASSLYGSGTQYF.

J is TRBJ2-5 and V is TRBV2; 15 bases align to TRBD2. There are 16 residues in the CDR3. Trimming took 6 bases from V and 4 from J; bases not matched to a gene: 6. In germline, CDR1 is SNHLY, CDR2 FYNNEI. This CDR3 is CASRGLAGGRGETQYF. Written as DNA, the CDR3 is TGTGCCAGCAGAGGACTAGCGGGGGGGCGAGGAGAGACCCAGTACTTC.

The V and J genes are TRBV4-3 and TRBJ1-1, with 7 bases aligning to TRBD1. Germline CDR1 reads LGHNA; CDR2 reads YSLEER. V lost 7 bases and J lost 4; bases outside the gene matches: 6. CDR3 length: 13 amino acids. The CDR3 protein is CASMRAGGTEAFF. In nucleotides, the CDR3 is TGCGCCAGCATGAGGGCAGGGGGCACTGAAGCTTTCTTT.

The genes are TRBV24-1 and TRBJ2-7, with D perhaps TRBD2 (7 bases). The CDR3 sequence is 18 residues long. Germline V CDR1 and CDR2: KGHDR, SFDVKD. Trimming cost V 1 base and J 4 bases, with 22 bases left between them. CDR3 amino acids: CATSDLGGDAARYYEQYF. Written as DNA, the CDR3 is TGTGCCACCAGTGATTTAGGGGGGGACGCCGCTCGATATTACGAGCAGTACTTC.